This entry lists 13 T cell receptor beta chains sequenced from one sample in a study of blood T cell repertoires in COVID-19. The method was immunoSEQ multiplex PCR; TCRdb's version includes in-frame clones alone and lacks a portion of them. This table holds approximately 200,000 clones, roughly 83% found once. The sequenced material came from PBMCs or T cells enriched from blood (not recorded which). The receptors come from a young woman who had recovered from COVID-19.

The rearrangement links TRBV7-2 to TRBJ2-2; 8 bases line up with TRBD2. V dropped 0 bases and J dropped 6; count of bases not matched to a gene: 24. CDR1 and CDR2 (germline): SGHTA, FQGNSA. The CDR3 totals 22 residues. As DNA, the CDR3 is TGTGCCAGCAGCTTAGCAAGCGGGGGCGGGGGGCATATCCCCTCGTCGGCCGGGGAGCTGTTTTTT. Protein product: CASSLASGGGGHIPSSAGELFF.

This chain connects TRBV29-1 to TRBJ2-3; D may be TRBD1 (6 bases). V was clipped by 4 bases and J by 3 bases, with 17 bases between them. The CDR3 has 15 residues. Germline CDR1 and CDR2: SQVTM and ANQGSEA. This CDR3 reads CSVGFQGLGTDTQYF. CDR3 sequence (DNA): TGCAGCGTTGGATTTCAGGGGCTGGGGACAGATACGCAGTATTTT.

This rearrangement joins TRBV2 to TRBJ1-1; D unresolved. Trimming took 6 bases from V and 4 from J, leaving 15 bases between them. In germline, CDR1 is SNHLY, CDR2 FYNNEI. The CDR3 covers 14 residues. The CDR3 reads CASRGVTDGTEAFF. In DNA, the CDR3 is TGTGCCAGCAGGGGAGTAACCGACGGCACTGAAGCTTTCTTT.

The chain joins TRBV25-1 to TRBJ2-1; the D gene is possibly TRBD2 (6 bases). The CDR3 totals 17 residues. Germline CDR1 is MGHDK and CDR2 is SYGVNS. With 2 bases removed from V and 0 bases from J, the gap between germline ends came to 14 bases. The chain's CDR3 is CASSERVAGSSYNEQFF. The CDR3 nucleotides read TGTGCCAGCAGTGAAAGGGTGGCGGGGAGCTCCTACAATGAGCAGTTCTTC.

This clone was detected only a few times. The J gene is TRBJ1-1, the V gene TRBV7-9; possible D gene TRBD1, 6 bases. Germline CDR1 is SEHNR and CDR2 is FQNEAQ (reference sequence). V lost 6 bases to trimming and J lost 1 base, with 9 bases between them. The CDR3 is 13 amino acids. The CDR3, as DNA: TGTGCCAGCAGTTCGACAGGGAACACTGAAGCTTTCTTT. Its translation: CASSSTGNTEAFF.

This chain links TRBV28 with TRBJ2-1; 8 bases are a match to TRBD2. This CDR3 is built from 16 residues. The germline V gene encodes CDR1 MDHEN and CDR2 SYDVKM. Trimming at V came to 7 bases and at J to 3 bases, leaving 11 bases not matched to a gene. CDR3: CASTMLAGPNYNEQFF. The DNA of the CDR3 is TGTGCCAGCACTATGTTAGCGGGACCAAACTACAATGAGCAGTTCTTC.

This clone has more than one count but fewer than ten. The chain is built from TRBV24-1 and TRBJ1-5; a possible D gene is TRBD1 (5 bases). Trimming cost V 3 bases and J 5 bases, with 10 bases left between them. In germline, CDR1 is KGHDR, CDR2 SFDVKD. This CDR3 is built from 14 residues. As DNA, the CDR3 is TGTGCCACCAGTGATCTGGGGCGCGATCAGCCCCAGCATTTT. Translating it yields CATSDLGRDQPQHF.

This rearrangement joins TRBV19 to TRBJ1-1; D is perhaps TRBD1 (5 bases). Germline loops: CDR1 LNHDA, CDR2 SQIVND (reference sequence). CDR3 size: 13 residues. Trimming took 7 bases from V and 3 from J, leaving 12 bases between them. DNA for the CDR3: TGTGCCAGTATCAACAGGAGACACACTGAAGCTTTCTTT. This translates into CASINRRHTEAFF.

The chain links TRBV2 to TRBJ2-7; tentative D call: TRBD1 (6 bases). The CDR3 totals 15 residues. Trimming shortened V by 1 base and J by 3 bases, and 13 bases separated the two germline ends. In germline, CDR1 is SNHLY, CDR2 FYNNEI. The CDR3 DNA reads TGTGCCAGCAGTGAAGGGCAGGGGATAGTCTACGAGCAGTACTTC. Protein product: CASSEGQGIVYEQYF.

The chain recombines TRBV5-1 with TRBJ1-1, with a possible D match to TRBD1 (6 bases). In germline, CDR1 is SGHRS, CDR2 YFSETQ. Trimming removed 4 bases from V and 4 bases from J, with 11 bases in between. The CDR3 contains 13 residues. Written as DNA, the CDR3 is TGCGCCAGCAGCAATGGACAGACCACTGAAGCTTTCTTT. Translation: CASSNGQTTEAFF.

The chain joins TRBV27 to TRBJ2-7; tentative D call: TRBD1 (6 bases). V lost 6 bases and J 1 base, leaving 13 bases between the germline ends. Germline CDR1 MNHEY, CDR2 SMNVEV (reference sequence). This CDR3 spans 14 amino acids. The CDR3 region has the DNA TGTGCCAGCAGCTACGGACAGCCGTCCTACGAGCAGTACTTC. Protein product: CASSYGQPSYEQYF.

This clone appeared a single time. The V call is TRBV6-5, the J call TRBJ2-1; TRBD2 aligns across 7 bases. With V trimmed by 8 bases and J by 5 bases, 9 bases remained unmatched. The CDR3 sequence is 14 residues long. Germline CDR1 and CDR2: MNHEY and SVGAGI. The CDR3 bases are TGTGCCAGCCTAGCTAGCGGCCTGAACAATGAGCAGTTCTTC. Amino acid sequence: CASLASGLNNEQFF.

This chain links TRBV10-3 with TRBJ2-1, with TRBD1 identical over 9 bases. This CDR3 spans 14 amino acids. The ends lost 2 bases at V and 12 bases at J; junction bases unmatched: 8. Germline CDR1 reads ENHRY; CDR2 reads SYGVKD. In DNA form, the CDR3 reads TGTGCCATCAGTGAGCCCGGAGGGACAGGGCGGCAGTTCTTC. Amino acid sequence: CAISEPGGTGRQFF.